This T cell receptor (beta chain) was observed in a study of blood T cell repertoires in COVID-19. Turning to the study itself: COVID-19 samples, acute and convalescent, were from the United States, Italy and Spain.

In the authors' methods: How many nucleated cells were present was estimated from reference gene primer amplification. TCRdb's table, derived via immunoSEQ multiplex PCR, lists solely in-frame clones and lacks some. Clonal size and the V and J genes are those of that table, whereas D and trimming came from the DNA. This sample has some 160,000 clones, with approximately 91% found just once. The CDR3 contains 15 residues. Unmatched junction bases numbered 7, after V lost 2 bases and J lost 6 bases. Germline values: CDR1 LGHDT, CDR2 YNNKEL (reference sequence). The rearrangement uses TRBV3-1 (or the pseudogene TRBV3-2) and TRBJ2-1, with TRBD1 matching 7 bases. The material sequenced was peripheral blood. The clonotype comes from a man aged 18 to 30 with acute or convalescent COVID-19. CDR3 region: CASSQQLQGFNEQFF. CDR3 sequence (DNA): TGTGCCAGCAGCCAACAGTTACAGGGGTTCAATGAGCAGTTCTTC.